The 2 T cell receptor beta chains listed next were all sequenced from one sample in a study of control samples from healthy donors and cancer patients. TCRdb keeps only in-frame clones here, not all; method: immunoSEQ multiplex PCR. The table records 160,000 or so clones, 96% of them present only once. Sequencing was performed on blood. The receptors come from a woman aged 25 to 39 in good health.

The rearrangement joins TRBV7-2 to TRBJ2-5; D is perhaps TRBD1 or TRBD2 (6 bases each). Trimming removed 1 base from V and 5 bases from J, with 14 bases in between. The CDR3 length is 15 residues. The germline V gene has CDR1 SGHTA and CDR2 FQGNSA. CDR3 loop: CASSLGARGRETQYF. The CDR3 DNA is TGTGCCAGCAGCTTAGGGGCGAGGGGGAGGGAGACCCAGTACTTC.

The gene calls are TRBV2 and TRBJ2-7; the D call may be TRBD1 or TRBD2 (5 bases each). V lost 2 bases to trimming and J lost 4 bases, with 15 bases between them. Germline V gene sequence: CDR1 SNHLY, CDR2 FYNNEI. The length of the CDR3 is 15 residues. CDR3 sequence: CASSESGAPRYEQYF. The DNA of the CDR3 is TGTGCCAGCAGTGAATCCGGGGCACCACGGTACGAGCAGTACTTC.